This entry features one T cell receptor beta chain sequence. Its target is not known. Donors were healthy HIV-negative adults without recent acute infections or vaccinations. Measured with immunoSEQ multiplex PCR; TCRdb has only the in-frame clones, and not every one. Of some 2,000,000 clones listed, 85% to 95% are singletons. The V segment lost 5 bases and the J segment 14 bases; nucleotides outside the gene matches: 11. Germline assignment: CDR1 SGHTA and CDR2 FQGTGA. CDR3 length equals 13 residues. This sample was taken from a study of shared clonotypes between healthy human individuals. Study findings and constraints: The expectation was that sequencing depth would affect clonotype sharing among donors. Memory subsets generally showed lower estimated richness than naive subsets.

The rearrangement links TRBV7-3 to TRBJ2-3; 9 nucleotides agree with TRBD1. The sample comprised naive CD4+ T cells sorted from blood. Subset reported: CD45RA+ positively selected. The sequence was collected from a man younger than 35 in good health. The CDR3 loop reads CASSPNRGQLVYF. DNA for the CDR3: TGTGCCAGCAGCCCAAACAGGGGGCAGCTGGTGTATTTT.